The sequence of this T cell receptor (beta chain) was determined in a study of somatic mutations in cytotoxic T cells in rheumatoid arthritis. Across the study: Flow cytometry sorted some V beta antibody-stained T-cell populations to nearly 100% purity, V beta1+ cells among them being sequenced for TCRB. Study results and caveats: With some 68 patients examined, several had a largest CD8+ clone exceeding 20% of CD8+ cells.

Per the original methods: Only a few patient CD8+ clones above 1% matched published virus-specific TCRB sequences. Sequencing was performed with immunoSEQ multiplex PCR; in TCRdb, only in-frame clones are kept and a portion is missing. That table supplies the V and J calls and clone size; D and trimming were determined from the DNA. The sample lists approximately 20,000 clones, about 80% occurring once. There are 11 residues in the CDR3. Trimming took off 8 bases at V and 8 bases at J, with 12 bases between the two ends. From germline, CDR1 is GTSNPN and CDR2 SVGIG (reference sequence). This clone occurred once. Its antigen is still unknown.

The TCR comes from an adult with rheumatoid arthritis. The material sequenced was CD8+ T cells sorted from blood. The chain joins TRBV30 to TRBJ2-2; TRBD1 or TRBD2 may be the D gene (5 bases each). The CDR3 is CARAWGGELFF. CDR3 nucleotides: TGTGCCAGGGCCTGGGGGGGGGAGCTGTTTTTT.